These T cell receptor beta chains were read from a single sample in a study of blood T cell repertoires in COVID-19. Assay: immunoSEQ multiplex PCR; the TCRdb copy retains only in-frame clones and omits some. The sample lists about 140,000 clones, around four fifths occurring once. Sequenced input: PBMCs or T cells enriched from blood (not recorded which). Receptors were obtained from a woman aged 50 to 60 with acute COVID-19. The CDR3 runs from the conserved cysteine through the conserved F or W. The D gene is left open where the match is weak. Where a row states a size, it is once, few, many or the class of an expanded clone; other rows omit it.

CDR3nt: TGTGCCAGCTCACAGGGGGCGCCCACCGGGGAGCTGTTTTTT; CDR3aa: CASSQGAPTGELFF; v_gene: TRBV28; j_gene: TRBJ2-2; abundance: .; d_gene: TRBD1
CDR3nt: TGTGCCAGCAGCCGTGGAGGGGGCGGCCCCGGGGAGCTGTTTTTT; CDR3aa: CASSRGGGGPGELFF; v_gene: TRBV16; j_gene: TRBJ2-2; abundance: .; d_gene: .
CDR3nt: TGCAGCGTTTCCGGGACTAGCGGGAGAAATGAGCAGTTCTTC; CDR3aa: CSVSGTSGRNEQFF; v_gene: TRBV29-1; j_gene: TRBJ2-1; abundance: .; d_gene: TRBD2
CDR3nt: TGTGCCAGCAGTGAACAGACAGGGGGCTCTGGAAACACCATATATTTT; CDR3aa: CASSEQTGGSGNTIYF; v_gene: TRBV6-1; j_gene: TRBJ1-3; abundance: .; d_gene: TRBD1
CDR3nt: TGTGCCACCAGGGATATCGGGGCAGGGGGCCGTGAGACCCAGTACTTC; CDR3aa: CATRDIGAGGRETQYF; v_gene: TRBV15; j_gene: TRBJ2-5; abundance: .; d_gene: TRBD1
CDR3nt: TGTGCCAGCCGTGAAGGGACAGGGGGGAGGAACGAGCAGTACTTC; CDR3aa: CASREGTGGRNEQYF; v_gene: TRBV2; j_gene: TRBJ2-7; abundance: .; d_gene: TRBD1
CDR3nt: TGTGCCAGCAGCCCGGGACTAGGAGCAGATACGCAGTATTTT; CDR3aa: CASSPGLGADTQYF; v_gene: TRBV6-2/TRBV6-3; j_gene: TRBJ2-3; abundance: .; d_gene: TRBD2
CDR3nt: TGTGCCAGCAGCCCTTCGTTAGGACAGAGCTTAAGCACAGATACGCAGTATTTT; CDR3aa: CASSPSLGQSLSTDTQYF; v_gene: TRBV14; j_gene: TRBJ2-3; abundance: .; d_gene: .
CDR3nt: TGTGCCAGTAGTATACCCCCACAGGGGAGAAACACCGGGGAGCTGTTTTTT; CDR3aa: CASSIPPQGRNTGELFF; v_gene: TRBV19; j_gene: TRBJ2-2; abundance: once; d_gene: TRBD1
CDR3nt: TGCGCCAGCAGCCAGTCCCGAGGCCCCTCCTCCGAGACCCAGTACTTC; CDR3aa: CASSQSRGPSSETQYF; v_gene: TRBV4-1; j_gene: TRBJ2-5; abundance: .; d_gene: .
CDR3nt: TGTGCCAGTACCTCACAGGGAACTTCGAGAGCTTTCTTT; CDR3aa: CASTSQGTSRAFF; v_gene: TRBV19; j_gene: TRBJ1-1; abundance: .; d_gene: .
CDR3nt: TGTGCCAGCAGCCAGGGGGGGGGAGAAGAGACCCAGTACTTC; CDR3aa: CASSQGGGEETQYF; v_gene: TRBV4-2; j_gene: TRBJ2-5; abundance: .; d_gene: TRBD2
CDR3nt: TGTGCCTGGAGTCCAGACAGGGGGGTTCAGTACTTC; CDR3aa: CAWSPDRGVQYF; v_gene: TRBV30; j_gene: TRBJ2-4; abundance: .; d_gene: TRBD1
CDR3nt: TGCGCCAGCAGCTTGTTGCCGACAGGGGGGGCGAACACTGAAGCTTTCTTT; CDR3aa: CASSLLPTGGANTEAFF; v_gene: TRBV5-1; j_gene: TRBJ1-1; abundance: .; d_gene: TRBD1
CDR3nt: TGTGCCAGCAGTTATGACAGGGGATACGAGCAGTACTTC; CDR3aa: CASSYDRGYEQYF; v_gene: TRBV6-5; j_gene: TRBJ2-7; abundance: .; d_gene: TRBD1
CDR3nt: TGTGCCAGCAGCGTAGACACTAGCGGGGGTCACACAGATACGCAGTATTTT; CDR3aa: CASSVDTSGGHTDTQYF; v_gene: TRBV9; j_gene: TRBJ2-3; abundance: .; d_gene: TRBD2
CDR3nt: TGCAGCGGCAGGGGGCAGAACTATGGCTACACCTTC; CDR3aa: CSGRGQNYGYTF; v_gene: TRBV29-1; j_gene: TRBJ1-2; abundance: .; d_gene: TRBD1
CDR3nt: TGCGCCAGCAGCCCTGACAGGGGGCTGGGCGGGGAGCTGTTTTTT; CDR3aa: CASSPDRGLGGELFF; v_gene: TRBV5-1; j_gene: TRBJ2-2; abundance: .; d_gene: TRBD1
CDR3nt: TGTGCCAGCAGCAAGGGGGGGACTTCTAACTATGGCTACACCTTC; CDR3aa: CASSKGGTSNYGYTF; v_gene: TRBV21-1; j_gene: TRBJ1-2; abundance: .; d_gene: .
CDR3nt: TGTGCCAGCAGCGTAGATAGGGCGGGAGGGCGGTACAATGAGCAGTTCTTC; CDR3aa: CASSVDRAGGRYNEQFF; v_gene: TRBV9; j_gene: TRBJ2-1; abundance: .; d_gene: TRBD2
CDR3nt: TGTGCCAGCAGCTTATCCGCCGGGGAGCTGTTTTTT; CDR3aa: CASSLSAGELFF; v_gene: TRBV7-6; j_gene: TRBJ2-2; abundance: .; d_gene: .
CDR3nt: TGTGCCAGCAGCTTAAACTGGGCTAGCGGGACCCACGAGCAGTACTTC; CDR3aa: CASSLNWASGTHEQYF; v_gene: TRBV7-9; j_gene: TRBJ2-7; abundance: .; d_gene: TRBD2
CDR3nt: TGTGCCAGCAGTGACCGGGAGGACTATGGCTACACCTTC; CDR3aa: CASSDREDYGYTF; v_gene: TRBV2; j_gene: TRBJ1-2; abundance: .; d_gene: .
CDR3nt: TGTGCCTGGAGGTCGGGACAGTATCAGCCCCAGCATTTT; CDR3aa: CAWRSGQYQPQHF; v_gene: TRBV30; j_gene: TRBJ1-5; abundance: .; d_gene: TRBD1
CDR3nt: TGTGCCAGCAGCTTATACAACATCCAAGAGACCCAGTACTTC; CDR3aa: CASSLYNIQETQYF; v_gene: TRBV7-6; j_gene: TRBJ2-5; abundance: once; d_gene: .
CDR3nt: TGTGCCAGCAGCCTGTATGAGCAGTTCTTC; CDR3aa: CASSLYEQFF; v_gene: TRBV2; j_gene: TRBJ2-1; abundance: .; d_gene: .
CDR3nt: TGCGCCAGCAGTGAGATCCTAGGTGTGGATACGCAGTATTTT; CDR3aa: CASSEILGVDTQYF; v_gene: TRBV10-1; j_gene: TRBJ2-3; abundance: .; d_gene: .
CDR3nt: TGTGCCAGCAGCCCGGGACTGGGTGGGAGCGAGCAGTACTTC; CDR3aa: CASSPGLGGSEQYF; v_gene: TRBV11-1; j_gene: TRBJ2-7; abundance: .; d_gene: .
CDR3nt: TGCGCCAGCACCTTTTCTAGCGGGCTCAGCACAGATACGCAGTATTTT; CDR3aa: CASTFSSGLSTDTQYF; v_gene: TRBV5-1; j_gene: TRBJ2-3; abundance: .; d_gene: TRBD2
CDR3nt: TGTGCCAGCAGCTTAGATCTGGGGGGGGCGCGTATGAACACTGAAGCTTTCTTT; CDR3aa: CASSLDLGGARMNTEAFF; v_gene: TRBV11-3; j_gene: TRBJ1-1; abundance: .; d_gene: .
CDR3nt: TGTGCCAGCAGACAGGGGGCTGTTACTGAAGCTTTCTTT; CDR3aa: CASRQGAVTEAFF; v_gene: TRBV7-2; j_gene: TRBJ1-1; abundance: many; d_gene: TRBD1
CDR3nt: TGTGCCACCGCTTCAAATCAGGGGGCTTCTGAAGCTTTCTTT; CDR3aa: CATASNQGASEAFF; v_gene: TRBV11-3; j_gene: TRBJ1-1; abundance: .; d_gene: TRBD1
CDR3nt: TGTGCCAGCAGCTTGTGGCGGGAGGGTTCGTCCTACGAGCAGTACTTC; CDR3aa: CASSLWREGSSYEQYF; v_gene: TRBV5-6; j_gene: TRBJ2-7; abundance: once; d_gene: TRBD2
CDR3nt: TGTGCCAGCAGTTTGGCTCTCGGGAGCTCTGGGGCCAACGTCCTGACTTTC; CDR3aa: CASSLALGSSGANVLTF; v_gene: TRBV27; j_gene: TRBJ2-6; abundance: .; d_gene: .
CDR3nt: TGTGCCAGCAGTTACCAAACAGGGATCGGCTACGAGCAGTACTTC; CDR3aa: CASSYQTGIGYEQYF; v_gene: TRBV6-2/TRBV6-3; j_gene: TRBJ2-7; abundance: .; d_gene: .
CDR3nt: TGTGCCAGCAGCCATGACCCGGGACTAGCGGGAGGGTTCCATGAGCAGTTCTTC; CDR3aa: CASSHDPGLAGGFHEQFF; v_gene: TRBV4-2; j_gene: TRBJ2-1; abundance: once; d_gene: TRBD2
CDR3nt: TGTGCCAGCAGTTCGGAGGTTTTGCAGCCCCAGCATTTT; CDR3aa: CASSSEVLQPQHF; v_gene: TRBV28; j_gene: TRBJ1-5; abundance: .; d_gene: .
CDR3nt: TGTGCCAGCAGTTTATCCCAGGGGAATCAGCCCCAGCATTTT; CDR3aa: CASSLSQGNQPQHF; v_gene: TRBV27; j_gene: TRBJ1-5; abundance: .; d_gene: .
CDR3nt: TGTGCCTGGAGTGTACAAGGGGGCGGAACAGATACGCAGTATTTT; CDR3aa: CAWSVQGGGTDTQYF; v_gene: TRBV30; j_gene: TRBJ2-3; abundance: .; d_gene: TRBD1
CDR3nt: TGTGCCAGCACCCGACCGGGACAGGGCCTTGGGGAGCAGTACTTC; CDR3aa: CASTRPGQGLGEQYF; v_gene: TRBV7-9; j_gene: TRBJ2-7; abundance: .; d_gene: TRBD1
CDR3nt: TGTGCCAGCAGCTTTGGATTCGAGGGTGAGCAGTTCTTC; CDR3aa: CASSFGFEGEQFF; v_gene: TRBV11-3; j_gene: TRBJ2-1; abundance: .; d_gene: .
CDR3nt: TGTGCCAGCAGCCCAGGGACTGGCAATCAGCCCCAGCATTTT; CDR3aa: CASSPGTGNQPQHF; v_gene: TRBV7-9; j_gene: TRBJ1-5; abundance: once; d_gene: .
CDR3nt: TGTGCCTGGGGGGGACAGGAAGGGGAGACCCAGTACTTC; CDR3aa: CAWGGQEGETQYF; v_gene: TRBV30; j_gene: TRBJ2-5; abundance: .; d_gene: TRBD1
CDR3nt: TGTGCCACCAGCAGAGACCCAGGGAACTACGAGCAGTACTTC; CDR3aa: CATSRDPGNYEQYF; v_gene: TRBV15; j_gene: TRBJ2-7; abundance: .; d_gene: .
CDR3nt: TGCAGCGTTAGACAGGGAAACACTGAAGCTTTCTTT; CDR3aa: CSVRQGNTEAFF; v_gene: TRBV29-1; j_gene: TRBJ1-1; abundance: once; d_gene: TRBD1